These T cell receptor beta chains were read from a single sample in a study of blood T cell repertoires in COVID-19. Here immunoSEQ multiplex PCR was the method, and the copy in TCRdb shows in-frame clones only, minus some. The table records roughly 140,000 clones, 75% to 85% of them present only once. Material: peripheral blood. All receptors come from a man aged 65 to 79 who had recovered from COVID-19. Both conserved end residues are part of each CDR3. Each record gives: clone size, V gene, D gene, J gene, CDR3 DNA, CDR3 protein. D genes are given only for firm matches. Size is stated for part of the rows, as once, few or many counts, or as a class when the clone is expanded.

size: NA; V: TRBV28; D: TRBD1; J: TRBJ2-7; DNA: TGTGCCAGCAGCCGGTCCGGGGACAGATACGAGCAGTACTTC; CDR3: CASSRSGDRYEQYF
size: NA; V: TRBV15; D: NA; J: TRBJ2-5; DNA: TGTGCCACATCGAAAATGAACGGGAGACCAGAGACCCAGTACTTC; CDR3: CATSKMNGRPETQYF
size: NA; V: TRBV25-1; D: NA; J: TRBJ2-1; DNA: TGTGCCAGCACGCCTGGCCAGTACAATGAGCAGTTCTTC; CDR3: CASTPGQYNEQFF
size: NA; V: TRBV27; D: TRBD2; J: TRBJ2-1; DNA: TGTGCCAGCAGTGTCCTAGCGGGAAGATTTGAGCAGTTCTTC; CDR3: CASSVLAGRFEQFF
size: NA; V: TRBV7-8; D: TRBD2; J: TRBJ2-3; DNA: TGTGCCAGCAGCTGGGTCCGTGGGAGGGGCACAGATACGCAGTATTTT; CDR3: CASSWVRGRGTDTQYF
size: NA; V: TRBV6-5; D: TRBD2; J: TRBJ2-1; DNA: TGTGCCAGCAGAAGGACTAGCGGTACGTGGAATGAGCAGTTCTTC; CDR3: CASRRTSGTWNEQFF
size: few; V: TRBV30; D: NA; J: TRBJ1-1; DNA: TGTGCCTGGGGTTACAGGGAGGGGTACACTGAAGCTTTCTTT; CDR3: CAWGYREGYTEAFF
size: once; V: TRBV2; D: TRBD2; J: TRBJ2-3; DNA: TGTGCCAGCGTAAAGCGGGAGGGGCAAGATACGCAGTATTTT; CDR3: CASVKREGQDTQYF
size: NA; V: TRBV6-5; D: NA; J: TRBJ1-1; DNA: TGTGCCAGCAGTTACTCTACCGAGGCCACTGAAGCTTTCTTT; CDR3: CASSYSTEATEAFF
size: NA; V: TRBV27; D: NA; J: TRBJ2-2; DNA: TGTGCCAGCAGTTTAATCAGGGGCACCGGGGAGCTGTTTTTT; CDR3: CASSLIRGTGELFF
size: NA; V: TRBV12-3/TRBV12-4; D: TRBD1; J: TRBJ1-2; DNA: TGTGCCAGCACCCGACAGGGGTATGGCTACACCTTC; CDR3: CASTRQGYGYTF
size: NA; V: TRBV6-5; D: NA; J: TRBJ2-7; DNA: TGTGCCAGCAGTTACTCCGACTTCGGCGAGCAGTACTTC; CDR3: CASSYSDFGEQYF
size: NA; V: TRBV10-2; D: NA; J: TRBJ2-1; DNA: TGCGCCAGCAGTGATAGCGGCAATCACAATGAGCAGTTCTTC; CDR3: CASSDSGNHNEQFF
size: NA; V: TRBV24-1; D: TRBD1; J: TRBJ2-5; DNA: TGTGCCACCAGTGATTCTGGGACAGGGAGGGAGACCCAGTACTTC; CDR3: CATSDSGTGRETQYF
size: once; V: TRBV7-6; D: TRBD2; J: TRBJ2-7; DNA: TGTGCCAGCAGCCTGACTAGCGGGACGTATCCCTACGAGCAGTACTTC; CDR3: CASSLTSGTYPYEQYF
size: few; V: TRBV5-1; D: NA; J: TRBJ2-1; DNA: TGCGCCAGCAGCTTGACGGGATCCTCCTACAATGAGCAGTTCTTC; CDR3: CASSLTGSSYNEQFF
size: NA; V: TRBV6-1; D: NA; J: TRBJ2-5; DNA: TGTGCCAGCAGTGAAAGCCCGAGGCAGGGGGAGACCCAGTACTTC; CDR3: CASSESPRQGETQYF
size: NA; V: TRBV9; D: TRBD1; J: TRBJ1-3; DNA: TGTGCCAGCAGCATCCGGGACAGCTCTGGAAACACCATATATTTT; CDR3: CASSIRDSSGNTIYF
size: NA; V: TRBV19; D: TRBD1; J: TRBJ2-1; DNA: TGTGCCAGTAGTATAGGGACAGGTGTCAGTGAGCAGTTCTTC; CDR3: CASSIGTGVSEQFF
size: NA; V: TRBV5-1; D: TRBD1; J: TRBJ1-4; DNA: TGCGCCAGCACTGATGTACAGGGGGCAAATGAAAAACTGTTTTTT; CDR3: CASTDVQGANEKLFF
size: NA; V: TRBV7-8; D: NA; J: TRBJ2-7; DNA: TGTGCCAGCAGCCACGACTCGCGGAAGTACGAGCAGTACTTC; CDR3: CASSHDSRKYEQYF
size: few; V: TRBV12-3/TRBV12-4; D: NA; J: TRBJ1-1; DNA: TGTGCCAGCAGTTTGAGTCAATGGAGGGCTTTCTTT; CDR3: CASSLSQWRAFF
size: NA; V: TRBV2; D: NA; J: TRBJ2-7; DNA: TGTGCCAGCAGTGAAGCGCTAAACTTCTCCTACGAGCAGTACTTC; CDR3: CASSEALNFSYEQYF
size: NA; V: TRBV5-5; D: NA; J: TRBJ1-2; DNA: TGTGCCAGCAGCCCGGACAGCTACTATGGCTACACCTTC; CDR3: CASSPDSYYGYTF
size: NA; V: TRBV5-5; D: TRBD2; J: TRBJ2-1; DNA: TGTGCCAGCAGCTTGGGACGGCCTAGCGGGCGCTCCTACAATGAGCAGTTCTTC; CDR3: CASSLGRPSGRSYNEQFF
size: NA; V: TRBV25-1; D: TRBD1; J: TRBJ2-1; DNA: TGTGCCAGCAGTGGAAGGACAGGGGGCTCCTACAATGAGCAGTTCTTC; CDR3: CASSGRTGGSYNEQFF
size: NA; V: TRBV19; D: NA; J: TRBJ1-1; DNA: TGTGCCAGTAGTATTTCCGGAGAGGGTCCTGAAGCTTTCTTT; CDR3: CASSISGEGPEAFF
size: NA; V: TRBV27; D: TRBD1; J: TRBJ1-5; DNA: TGTGCCATCAAGGGGAATCGGGACAGGGGCTATCAGCCCCAGCATTTT; CDR3: CAIKGNRDRGYQPQHF
size: NA; V: TRBV6-1; D: NA; J: TRBJ2-2; DNA: TGTGCCAGCAGAAACACAGGGCCCGGGGAGCTGTTTTTT; CDR3: CASRNTGPGELFF
size: NA; V: TRBV3-1/TRBV3-2; D: NA; J: TRBJ1-1; DNA: TGTGCCAGCAGCCAAAGGGGGGGACGGCCTGAAGCTTTCTTT; CDR3: CASSQRGGRPEAFF
size: NA; V: TRBV7-9; D: NA; J: TRBJ2-3; DNA: TGTGCCAGCAGCTGGTTATTCCGGGGAAAAGATACGCAGTATTTT; CDR3: CASSWLFRGKDTQYF
size: once; V: TRBV4-1; D: NA; J: TRBJ2-7; DNA: TGCGCCAGCAGCCAAGTCAGCCGGCAGGGGACCTACGAGCAGTACTTC; CDR3: CASSQVSRQGTYEQYF
size: NA; V: TRBV2; D: NA; J: TRBJ1-1; DNA: TGTGCCAGCAGTGGTGGCGGAGGGGAGAACACTGAAGCTTTCTTT; CDR3: CASSGGGGENTEAFF
size: once; V: TRBV27; D: TRBD2; J: TRBJ2-5; DNA: TGTGCCAGCCGACAAGGACTAGCGGGAGGGCCACGAGAGACCCAGTACTTC; CDR3: CASRQGLAGGPRETQYF
size: NA; V: TRBV11-3; D: NA; J: TRBJ2-6; DNA: TGTGCCAGCAGCCTAACTGGGGCCAACGTCCTGACTTTC; CDR3: CASSLTGANVLTF
size: NA; V: TRBV19; D: TRBD2; J: TRBJ2-1; DNA: TGTGCCAGTAGTATAGGACTAGCTTACAATGAGCAGTTCTTC; CDR3: CASSIGLAYNEQFF
size: NA; V: TRBV9; D: TRBD1; J: TRBJ2-5; DNA: TGTGCCAGCAGCGTATCGGGACAGAAAGAGACCCAGTACTTC; CDR3: CASSVSGQKETQYF
size: NA; V: TRBV21-1; D: NA; J: TRBJ2-4; DNA: TGTGCCAGCACCGTTACGGGACTAGCGGGATTAGCCAAAAACATTCAGTACTTC; CDR3: CASTVTGLAGLAKNIQYF
size: NA; V: TRBV7-9; D: TRBD2; J: TRBJ2-7; DNA: TGTGCCAGCAGCTTAGGAACCGGACTAGCGGGACACTACGAGCAGTACTTC; CDR3: CASSLGTGLAGHYEQYF
size: NA; V: TRBV7-2; D: NA; J: TRBJ1-1; DNA: TGTGCCAGCAGCTTAGCCTGGGGGGGAGGTGAAGCTTTCTTT; CDR3: CASSLAWGGGEAFF
size: NA; V: TRBV4-1; D: TRBD2; J: TRBJ2-1; DNA: TGCGCCAGCAGCACCCTAGCGGGACCCTACAATGAGCAGTTCTTC; CDR3: CASSTLAGPYNEQFF
size: NA; V: TRBV18; D: NA; J: TRBJ2-2; DNA: TGTGCCAGCTCACCAATTGGGCTAGCCGACACCGGGGAGCTGTTTTTT; CDR3: CASSPIGLADTGELFF
size: few; V: TRBV7-9; D: TRBD2; J: TRBJ2-5; DNA: TGTGCCAGCAGCTGGACTAGCGGGATAGAGACCCAGTACTTC; CDR3: CASSWTSGIETQYF
size: once; V: TRBV19; D: NA; J: TRBJ2-7; DNA: TGTGCCAGTAGTATAGGGAGCGGACCGACCTACGAGCAGTACTTC; CDR3: CASSIGSGPTYEQYF
size: NA; V: TRBV18; D: TRBD1; J: TRBJ1-2; DNA: TGTGCCAGCTCAGCACGACAGGGGGCGGACTATGGCTACACCTTC; CDR3: CASSARQGADYGYTF
size: NA; V: TRBV29-1; D: TRBD1; J: TRBJ1-1; DNA: TGCAGCGTTACAGGGGCCATGAACACTGAAGCTTTCTTT; CDR3: CSVTGAMNTEAFF
size: NA; V: TRBV10-3; D: NA; J: TRBJ2-7; DNA: TGTGCCACCGAGGGGATGCGGGATCGGGAGCAGTACTTC; CDR3: CATEGMRDREQYF
size: NA; V: TRBV10-2; D: TRBD2; J: TRBJ2-1; DNA: TGCGCCAGTGAAAGCGGGAGGGGAGGTGAGCAGTTCTTC; CDR3: CASESGRGGEQFF
size: NA; V: TRBV29-1; D: TRBD1; J: TRBJ2-1; DNA: TGCAGCGTTCACCCCCCCTACAGGGGGCTAGACAATGAGCAGTTCTTC; CDR3: CSVHPPYRGLDNEQFF
size: NA; V: TRBV25-1; D: NA; J: TRBJ1-1; DNA: TGTGCCAGCATCGTGAACACTGAAGCTTTCTTT; CDR3: CASIVNTEAFF
size: NA; V: TRBV6-6; D: NA; J: TRBJ2-7; DNA: TGTGCCAGCAGTCCCCGGGAGAATGGGGCCAAGCAGTACTTC; CDR3: CASSPRENGAKQYF
size: NA; V: TRBV6-5; D: NA; J: TRBJ1-5; DNA: TGTGCCAGCCGACAGTCCTTGCATCAGCCCCAGCATTTT; CDR3: CASRQSLHQPQHF
size: NA; V: TRBV12-3/TRBV12-4; D: TRBD1; J: TRBJ1-1; DNA: TGTGCCAGCAGCCTAGACAGGGTGTATGCTTTCTTT; CDR3: CASSLDRVYAFF